The 26 T cell receptor beta chains below all came from one sample that was sequenced in a study of blood T cell repertoires in COVID-19. Sequencing was performed with immunoSEQ multiplex PCR; in TCRdb, only in-frame clones are kept and a portion is missing. The sample lists 270,000 or so clones, 81% occurring once. What was sequenced was peripheral blood. These receptors were obtained from an older woman with active or convalescent COVID-19.

This chain joins TRBV9 and TRBJ1-1, with 7 bases matching TRBD1. There are 15 residues in the CDR3. The V gene's germline CDR1 is SGDLS and CDR2 YYNGEE. Trimming took 3 bases from V and 0 from J; bases not matched to a gene: 5. CDR3 coding DNA: TGTGCCAGCAGCGCCACGACAGGGTTGAACACTGAAGCTTTCTTT. Translation: CASSATTGLNTEAFF.

The chain links TRBV11-2 to TRBJ2-3, with TRBD1 matching 7 bases. V lost 0 bases, J lost 4 bases, and 4 bases stayed unmatched. CDR1 is SGHAT, CDR2 FQNNGV, per germline. This CDR3 is 15 amino acids long. The CDR3 DNA reads as TGTGCCAGCAGCTTAGACAGGGGGACGGCAGATACGCAGTATTTT. Its translation is CASSLDRGTADTQYF.

This chain uses TRBV5-1 with TRBJ2-4; TRBD2 matches 8 bases. Germline assignment: CDR1 SGHRS and CDR2 YFSETQ. This CDR3 contains 19 residues. V shed 0 bases and J 5 bases; nucleotides not matched to a gene: 16. The CDR3 nucleotides read TGCGCCAGCAGCTTGGTTTGGGTAGCGGGGAAGCCCAGGGAAAACATTCAGTACTTC. Protein sequence: CASSLVWVAGKPRENIQYF.

This clone has at least ten counts. The chain carries TRBV10-3 and TRBJ2-7; possible D gene TRBD1, 5 bases. The germline gives CDR1 ENHRY, CDR2 SYGVKD. The V end was cut by 4 bases, the J end by 5 bases, with 15 bases between. This CDR3 is 14 amino acids long. Here the CDR3 reads CAISGAQGANEQYF. CDR3 in DNA: TGTGCCATCAGTGGGGCGCAGGGTGCCAACGAGCAGTACTTC.

This chain links TRBV24-1 with TRBJ2-1; TRBD2 matches at 8 bases. The CDR3 has 15 amino acids. With V trimmed by 4 bases and J by 8 bases, 9 bases remained unmatched. Looked up from germline, CDR1 is KGHDR and CDR2 is SFDVKD. CDR3 bases: TGTGCCACCAGTGACCCTTCCGGGGGGGAGGATGAGCAGTTCTTC. This translates into CATSDPSGGEDEQFF.

CDR3: CASSQEGLAGGVPYEQYF. The CDR3 DNA reads as TGTGCCAGCAGCCAAGAGGGACTAGCGGGGGGAGTTCCCTACGAGCAGTACTTC. The chain couples TRBV4-2 to TRBJ2-7; 15 bases align to TRBD2. With V trimmed by 0 bases and J by 2 bases, 5 bases remained unmatched. The CDR3 is 18 amino acids. CDR1 is LGHNA, CDR2 YNFKEQ, per germline.

This clone was seen a single time. The chain employs TRBV9 and TRBJ1-3; D is unresolved. This CDR3 spans 15 amino acids. V was clipped by 1 base and J by 10 bases, with 18 bases between them. Per the germline V gene, CDR1 is SGDLS and CDR2 is YYNGEE. The CDR3 is CASSVLGLRETTIYF. CDR3 bases: TGTGCCAGCAGCGTACTAGGGTTGCGGGAAACAACCATATATTTT.

V and J are TRBV5-1 and TRBJ2-3, with D maybe TRBD1 (6 bases). The V gene lost 0 bases and the J gene lost 6 bases, with 8 bases spanning the gap. CDR1 and CDR2 (germline): SGHRS, YFSETQ. The CDR3 runs 13 residues. The CDR3 loop is CASSLAGADTQYF. CDR3 DNA sequence: TGCGCCAGCAGCTTGGCAGGGGCGGATACGCAGTATTTT.

The gene calls are TRBV7-2 and TRBJ1-2, with D possibly TRBD1 on 6 matching bases. This CDR3 has 12 residues. The V end was cut by 5 bases, the J end by 4 bases, with 8 bases between. The V gene's germline CDR1 is SGHTA and CDR2 FQGNSA. CDR3 protein: CASSADSYGYTF. DNA for the CDR3: TGTGCCAGCAGCGCGGACAGCTATGGCTACACCTTC.

J is TRBJ2-3 and V is TRBV5-4, with D perhaps TRBD2 (6 bases). The germline V gene has CDR1 SGHNT and CDR2 YYREEE (reference sequence). This CDR3 comprises 16 residues. Trimming took 3 bases from V and 0 from J, leaving 14 bases between them. In DNA form, the CDR3 reads TGTGCCAGCAGCTCACGGGACTCCCTTAGCACAGATACGCAGTATTTT. Translation gives CASSSRDSLSTDTQYF. The full variable domain, in which reference TRBV5-4 and TRBJ2-3 provide the parts outside the CDR3, is ETGVTQSPTHLIKTRGQQVTLRCSSQSGHNTVSWYQQALGQGPQFIFQYYREEENGRGNFPPRFSGLQFPNYSSELNVNALELDDSALYLCASSSRDSLSTDTQYFGPGTRLTVL.

This clone was observed a handful of times. The chain links TRBV30 to TRBJ2-7; D gene unclear. V lost 0 bases to trimming and J lost 2 bases, with 11 bases between them. Germline lookup yields CDR1 GTSNPN and CDR2 SVGIG (reference sequence). The CDR3 consists of 14 residues. The CDR3 loop is CAWSVHPVAYEQYF. The DNA of the CDR3 is TGTGCCTGGAGTGTACATCCCGTGGCCTACGAGCAGTACTTC. Based on the CDR3 plus reference TRBV30 and TRBJ2-7, the full variable domain is SQTIHQWPATLVQPVGSPLSLECTVEGTSNPNLYWYRQAAGRGLQLLFYSVGIGQISSEVPQNLSASRPQDRQFILSSKKLLLSDSGFYLCAWSVHPVAYEQYFGPGTRLTVT.

This chain joins TRBV9 and TRBJ1-2; D is possibly TRBD1 (5 bases). Germline loops: CDR1 SGDLS, CDR2 YYNGEE. This CDR3 comprises 13 residues. V was cut by 3 bases and J by 6 bases, with 12 bases left in between. In DNA, the CDR3 is TGTGCCAGCAGCGGCGACAGCAGAGATGGCTACACCTTC. Its protein is CASSGDSRDGYTF.

CDR3 DNA: TGTGCCAGCAGCTTGGTCGGGGACCTGACTTTC. Encoded protein: CASSLVGDLTF. The chain joins TRBV5-6 to TRBJ2-6; tentatively, D is TRBD2 (5 bases). V was trimmed by 0 bases and J by 15 bases, leaving 7 bases between them. Germline V gene lookup returns CDR1 SGHDT and CDR2 YYEEEE. There are 11 residues in the CDR3.

The chain combines TRBV19 with TRBJ1-2; TRBD1 matches at 8 bases. The CDR3 length is 14 residues. Germline CDR1 is LNHDA and CDR2 is SQIVND (reference sequence). V gave up 5 bases and J gave up 4 bases; unmatched junction bases: 6. The CDR3 here is CASSPTGQVYGYTF. In nucleotides, the CDR3 is TGTGCCAGTAGTCCGACGGGACAGGTCTATGGCTACACCTTC.

The rearrangement joins TRBV6-2 or TRBV6-3 to TRBJ2-1; a possible D gene is TRBD1 (6 bases). The CDR3 loop spans 13 amino acids. Trimming took off 0 bases at V and 9 bases at J, with 9 bases between the two ends. The germline CDR1 and CDR2 sequences are MNHEY and SVGEGT. The CDR3 spells CASSYSRDTEQFF. CDR3 nucleotide sequence: TGTGCCAGCAGTTACTCGAGGGACACTGAGCAGTTCTTC.

This rearrangement joins TRBV10-3 to TRBJ1-5; weak D call: TRBD1 (6 bases). Per germline, CDR1 ENHRY and CDR2 SYGVKD. V was cut by 5 bases and J by 6 bases, with 14 bases left in between. This CDR3 spans 14 amino acids. For the CDR3, the DNA is TGTGCCATCAGTCCACAGGGTACGGGTCAGCCCCAGCATTTT. Translating gives CAISPQGTGQPQHF.

This clone was seen a few times. The chain is built from TRBV19 and TRBJ1-5; D perhaps matches TRBD1 (5 bases). The CDR3 has 16 residues. V was clipped by 5 bases and J by 2 bases, with 16 bases between them. Germline CDR1 reads LNHDA; CDR2 reads SQIVND (reference sequence). The CDR3 DNA reads as TGTGCCAGTAGTTTCCGTCCAGGGCTGGGCAATCAGCCCCAGCATTTT. Translating it yields CASSFRPGLGNQPQHF.

The genes are TRBV20-1 and TRBJ2-7; tentatively, D is TRBD1 (5 bases). The CDR3 loop spans 13 amino acids. Trimming shortened V by 3 bases and J by 1 base, and 10 bases separated the two germline ends. From germline, CDR1 is DFQATT and CDR2 SNEGSKA (reference sequence). The CDR3 sequence is CSASWAGSYEQYF. The DNA for the CDR3 is TGCAGTGCTAGTTGGGCAGGGTCCTACGAGCAGTACTTC.

This rearrangement joins TRBV7-9 to TRBJ2-5; perhaps TRBD2 as D (7 bases). Germline values: CDR1 SEHNR, CDR2 FQNEAQ (reference sequence). The CDR3 loop spans 15 amino acids. Trimming left V 5 bases short and J 2 bases short, with 15 bases between. In DNA form, the CDR3 reads TGTGCCAGCAGCCAAGTGGGGGGGGCGCAAGAGACCCAGTACTTC. As protein: CASSQVGGAQETQYF.

This clone was counted once. This chain connects TRBV7-6 to TRBJ2-1; maybe TRBD2 (5 bases). V was trimmed by 6 bases and J by 5 bases, leaving 11 bases between them. The CDR3 extends over 13 amino acids. CDR1 SGHVS and CDR2 FNYEAQ come from the germline V gene. CDR3 residues: CASSPPGDNEQFF. CDR3 in DNA: TGTGCCAGCAGTCCTCCCGGGGACAATGAGCAGTTCTTC.

The chain recombines TRBV21-1 with TRBJ2-7; TRBD2, as called in the table, went unchecked against the DNA. TRBV21-1 is termed a pseudogene. This CDR3 region has 16 residues. In nucleotides, the CDR3 is TGTGCCAGCAGCAAAGTGGGGGGGCCCCACGCCTACGAGCAGTACTTC. It specifies CASSKVGGPHAYEQYF.

The chain carries TRBV4-1 and TRBJ1-2, with no clear D. The germline CDR1 and CDR2 sequences are MGHRA and YSYEKL. The V and J ends lost 0 bases and 8 bases respectively, with 10 bases between them. The CDR3 consists of 13 residues. This CDR3 is CASSQDPGSGYTF. The CDR3 bases are TGCGCCAGCAGCCAAGATCCGGGGAGCGGCTACACCTTC.

The rearrangement links TRBV18 to TRBJ1-1; weak D call: TRBD1 (6 bases). V was trimmed by 0 bases and J by 1 base, leaving 12 bases between them. The CDR3 is 16 residues long. Per the germline V gene, CDR1 is KGHSH and CDR2 is LQKENI. The CDR3 is CASSPPTRTANTEAFF. The CDR3 nucleotides read TGTGCCAGCTCACCACCGACCCGGACAGCGAACACTGAAGCTTTCTTT.

This clone was observed a single time. This chain connects TRBV7-2 to TRBJ2-1; TRBD2 aligns across 7 bases. The length of the CDR3 is 14 residues. The V and J ends lost 3 bases and 2 bases, in that order; junction bases with no gene match: 1. Germline-derived CDR1 and CDR2 are SGHTA and FQGNSA. The CDR3 here is CASSFSGPYNEQFF. CDR3 DNA sequence: TGTGCCAGCAGCTTTAGCGGGCCCTACAATGAGCAGTTCTTC.

V gene TRBV6-5 combines with J gene TRBJ2-5, with TRBD1 matching 9 bases. The J segment lost 3 bases and the V segment lost 6 bases, leaving 5 bases of the junction unmatched. Germline V CDR1 and CDR2: MNHEY, SVGAGI. CDR3 size: 14 residues. The chain's CDR3 is CASRVTGGEETQYF. The CDR3 coding sequence is TGTGCCAGCAGGGTAACAGGGGGCGAAGAGACCCAGTACTTC.

This rearrangement joins TRBV2 to TRBJ1-4; maybe TRBD1 (6 bases). Trimming took off 5 bases at V and 0 bases at J, with 10 bases between the two ends. Germline CDR1 SNHLY, CDR2 FYNNEI. The CDR3 contains 15 residues. The CDR3 bases are TGTGCCAGCAGTATAGAGGGGGCAACTAATGAAAAACTGTTTTTT. This translates into CASSIEGATNEKLFF. The entire variable domain, with the rest obtained from reference TRBV2 and TRBJ1-4, is as follows: EPEVTQTPSHQVTQMGQEVILRCVPISNHLYFYWYRQILGQKVEFLVSFYNNEISEKSEIFDDQFSVERPDGSNFTLKIRSTKLEDSAMYFCASSIEGATNEKLFFGSGTQLSVL.